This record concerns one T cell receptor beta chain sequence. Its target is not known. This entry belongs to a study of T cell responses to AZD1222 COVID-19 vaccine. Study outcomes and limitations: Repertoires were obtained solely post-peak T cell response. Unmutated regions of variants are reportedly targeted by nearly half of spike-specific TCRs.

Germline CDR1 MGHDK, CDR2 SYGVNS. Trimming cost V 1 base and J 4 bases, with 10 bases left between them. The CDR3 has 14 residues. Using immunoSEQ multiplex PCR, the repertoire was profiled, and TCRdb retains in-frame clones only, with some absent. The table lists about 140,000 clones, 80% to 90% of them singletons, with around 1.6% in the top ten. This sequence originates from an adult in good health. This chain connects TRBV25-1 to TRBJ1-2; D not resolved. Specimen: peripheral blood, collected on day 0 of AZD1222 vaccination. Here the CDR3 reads CASSESGRIYGYTF. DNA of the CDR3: TGTGCCAGCAGTGAATCGGGGAGGATCTATGGCTACACCTTC.